Listed below are T cell receptor beta chains from one sample, sequenced in a study of spatial heterogeneity in lung cancer. MiXCR, applied by TCRdb to the 5' RACE reads, yields one record per CDR3 protein. The sample carries more than 95,000 distinct CDR3 sequences, more than 10% recorded once. Here the sequenced sample was PBMCs, taken at follow-up. The receptors originated from a male donor with early-stage non-small cell lung cancer. CDR3s leave out the opening cysteine and the closing phenylalanine or tryptophan. The order of the fields is V gene, J gene, CDR3 length, CDR3 protein.

TRBV7-2,TRBJ1-5,13,ASSSRTLGSQPQH
TRBV24-1,TRBJ2-2,13,ATSDRGQYTGELF
TRBV6-2/TRBV6-3,TRBJ2-6,13,ASSQDSSGANVLT
TRBV5-5,TRBJ2-1,10,ASSIQGGEQF
TRBV5-1,TRBJ2-7,12,ASSLDGGHYEQY
TRBV9,TRBJ2-3,18,ASSVASYAGGAQEADTQY
TRBV20-1,TRBJ2-1,11,SVPGQLTNEQF
TRBV20-1,TRBJ2-2,12,SAGGPGNTGELF
TRBV2,TRBJ1-4,11,ASSRQTNEKLF
TRBV28,TRBJ1-1,11,ASSTFGGLKAF
TRBV6-2/TRBV6-3,TRBJ1-1,12,ASSYRNRNTEAF
TRBV10-3,TRBJ2-7,13,AIAQRLEGAAEQY
TRBV29-1,TRBJ1-5,11,SVAQGLDQPQH
TRBV28,TRBJ2-3,15,ASGRTSGGMSTDTQY
TRBV5-4,TRBJ1-4,13,ASSSKTGTNEKLF
TRBV27,TRBJ1-1,12,ASSTTGLNTEAF
TRBV23-1,TRBJ2-2,18,ASCQGIDASGGINTGELF
TRBV12-3/TRBV12-4,TRBJ1-1,13,ASSFKKGQGFEAF
TRBV7-3,TRBJ2-5,11,ASSSGNQETQY
TRBV28,TRBJ2-3,13,ASSLRGWVTDTQY
TRBV29-1,TRBJ2-3,11,GSRDSNTDTQY
TRBV4-2,TRBJ2-5,14,ASSQATGGSEETQY
TRBV7-2,TRBJ1-2,13,ASSPGQGVYYGYT
TRBV5-1,TRBJ2-1,12,ASGEGGLSMKQF
TRBV7-6,TRBJ2-5,12,ASSLGRGAETQY
TRBV6-6,TRBJ2-7,12,ASREQGAYYEQY
TRBV15,TRBJ1-6,14,ATSRERPSGNSPLH
TRBV28,TRBJ2-5,14,ASTRLPQIPGETQY
TRBV29-1,TRBJ2-3,10,SVEGGSDTQY
TRBV7-2,TRBJ2-5,12,ASSLRTSKETQY
TRBV20-1,TRBJ1-4,13,SARAWGQGVGKLF
TRBV28,TRBJ1-1,12,ASSRGQGITEAF
TRBV28,TRBJ2-6,14,ASSFVGTSGANVLT
TRBV20-1,TRBJ2-3,13,SAPNLAARTDTQY
TRBV7-9,TRBJ2-2,14,ASSLGQGTNTGELF
TRBV11-3,TRBJ1-4,13,ASSSTGGTNEKLF
TRBV2,TRBJ2-7,13,ASSLLAGGAYEQY
TRBV7-6,TRBJ2-7,12,ASSPDSTSYEQY
TRBV29-1,TRBJ2-7,7,SVGGARY
TRBV12-3/TRBV12-4,TRBJ1-2,15,ASSPRGGGATVYGYT
TRBV7-9,TRBJ2-1,15,ASSLGLAGGLDNEQF
TRBV20-1,TRBJ2-7,13,SALAWGMKSYEQY